These T cell receptor beta chains were read from a single sample in a study of cytomegalovirus exposure and HLA in healthy donors. Produced via immunoSEQ multiplex PCR; TCRdb's table is partial and in-frame only. Of approximately 160,000 clones listed, around 79% are singletons. The sample was PBMCs. The receptor source for this set is a woman between 40 and 50 years old in good health and CMV-seropositive. Each CDR3 is given with its conserved first and last residue.

13	TRBV7-9	CASSTGTLNEQYF
14	TRBV7-9	CASSLQGSNEKLFF
13	TRBV6-1	CASLQTMNTEAFF
14	TRBV15	CATSRETGEAEAFF
15	TRBV4-3	CASSQEPREGNTIYF
15	TRBV2	CASRNQGGRHEKLFF
15	TRBV27	CASSSLQGASYGYTF
14	TRBV10-1	CARLDRGFSETQYF
16	TRBV28	CASSSSGTGGYQPQHF
14	TRBV28	CASGSPSYNQPQHF
14	TRBV6-5	CASSYTLYRDEQYF
12	TRBV5-6	CASSLRGDTQYF
13	TRBV10-3	CAITRELNQPQHF
15	TRBV9	CASSPRTGPSEWQYF
17	TRBV10-1	CASSGGRGGLSYNEQFF
14	TRBV7-2	CASSLIRGGETQYF
13	TRBV11-2	CASSPEGQGEAFF
14	TRBV9	CASSVVIGTDTQYF
14	TRBV19	CASSIRGSGNTIYF
16	TRBV19	CASSTRPQQGNSPLHF
15	TRBV6-6	CASSYSGANTGELFF
15	TRBV4-3	CASSQEIGSYNEQFF
16	TRBV11-3	CASSLHSGGPAGELFF
17	TRBV6-8	CASKEGTSGRVGDTQYF
17	TRBV7-9	CASSPTAGTQTYNEQFF
15	TRBV9	CASSARDSPSYEQYF
15	TRBV6-1	CASSRQPSESYEQYF
13	TRBV27	CASSWTGEETQYF
15	TRBV9	CASSPRGGTLYGYTF
15	TRBV4-3	CASSQVPAEYNEQFF
15	TRBV13	CASSLGGGAGETQYF
15	TRBV30	CAWSALGVYTGELFF
15	TRBV19	CASRTFDSSGNTIYF
14	TRBV25-1	CASSIAGGDEKLFF
14	TRBV6-1	CASSEKGRGAEAFF
16	TRBV2	CASSRDRSIAKNIQYF
15	TRBV7-9	CASSLLTGVNTEAFF
13	TRBV18	CASSSDRGQPQHF
14	TRBV30	CAWSRSSLSYEQYF
13	TRBV11-3	CASSLGAAYGYTF
14	TRBV30	CAWNRGSSYNEQFF
14	TRBV2	CASRTGLKGTEAFF
15	TRBV28	CASTRGPGVNQPQHF
14	TRBV11-3	CASSHRDSPYEQYF
15	TRBV6-5	CASSFATGPNTEAFF
15	TRBV9	CASSLSSGGPYEQYF
12	TRBV10-2	CASSEQGLFQYF
15	TRBV5-4	CASNLQGVAGETQYF
13	TRBV29-1	CSAQGGAKNIQYF
14	TRBV10-3	CATRPTGNSYEQYF
17	TRBV6-8	CASSYCSGGDPKNIQYF
17	TRBV5-4	CASSSTGGGEAKETQYF
15	TRBV19	CASRHSGGSNQPQHF
18	TRBV12-1	CASSLGQGARTGANVLTF
15	TRBV7-6	CASSLAASGRREQFF
15	TRBV25-1	CASSEPGTSGNEQFF
12	TRBV19	CASSISPETQYF
15	TRBV7-2	CASSLGQNTKNIQYF
15	TRBV30	CAWTPGLAGADTQYF